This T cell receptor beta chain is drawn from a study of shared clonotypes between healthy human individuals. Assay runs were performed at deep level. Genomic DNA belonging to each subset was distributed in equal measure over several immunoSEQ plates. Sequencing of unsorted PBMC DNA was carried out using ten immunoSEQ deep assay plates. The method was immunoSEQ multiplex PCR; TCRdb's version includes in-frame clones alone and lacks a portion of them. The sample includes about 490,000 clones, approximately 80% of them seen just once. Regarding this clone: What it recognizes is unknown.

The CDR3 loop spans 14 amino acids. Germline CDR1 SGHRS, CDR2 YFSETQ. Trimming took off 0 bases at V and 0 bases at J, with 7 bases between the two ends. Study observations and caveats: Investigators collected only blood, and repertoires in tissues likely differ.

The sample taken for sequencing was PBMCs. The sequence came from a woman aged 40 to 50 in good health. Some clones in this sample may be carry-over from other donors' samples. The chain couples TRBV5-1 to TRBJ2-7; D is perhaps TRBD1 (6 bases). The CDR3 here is CASSLARGSYEQYF. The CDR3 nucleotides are TGCGCCAGCAGCTTGGCCAGGGGCTCCTACGAGCAGTACTTC.